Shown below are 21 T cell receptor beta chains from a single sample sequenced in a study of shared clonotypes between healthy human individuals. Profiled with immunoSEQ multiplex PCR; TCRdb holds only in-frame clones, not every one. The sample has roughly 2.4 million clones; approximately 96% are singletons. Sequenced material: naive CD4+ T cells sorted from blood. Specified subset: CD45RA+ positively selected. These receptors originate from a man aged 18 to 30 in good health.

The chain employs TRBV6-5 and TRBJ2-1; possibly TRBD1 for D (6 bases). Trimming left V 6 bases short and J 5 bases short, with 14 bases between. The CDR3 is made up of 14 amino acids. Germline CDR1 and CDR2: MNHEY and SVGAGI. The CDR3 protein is CASSSGRGNNEQFF. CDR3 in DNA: TGTGCCAGCAGCTCGGGCAGGGGTAACAATGAGCAGTTCTTC.

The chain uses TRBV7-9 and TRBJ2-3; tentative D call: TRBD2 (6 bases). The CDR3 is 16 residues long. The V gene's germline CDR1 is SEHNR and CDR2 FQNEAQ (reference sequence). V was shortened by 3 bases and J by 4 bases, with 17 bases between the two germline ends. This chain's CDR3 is CASSFSKGLPADTQYF. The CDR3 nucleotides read TGTGCCAGCAGCTTTAGCAAGGGACTGCCTGCAGATACGCAGTATTTT.

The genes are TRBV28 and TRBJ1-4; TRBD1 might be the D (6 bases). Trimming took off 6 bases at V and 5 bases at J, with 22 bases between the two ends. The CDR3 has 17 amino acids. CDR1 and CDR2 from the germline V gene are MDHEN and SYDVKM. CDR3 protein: CASRKDRKDVYNEKLFF. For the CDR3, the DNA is TGTGCCAGCAGGAAAGACAGGAAAGATGTATACAATGAAAAACTGTTTTTT.

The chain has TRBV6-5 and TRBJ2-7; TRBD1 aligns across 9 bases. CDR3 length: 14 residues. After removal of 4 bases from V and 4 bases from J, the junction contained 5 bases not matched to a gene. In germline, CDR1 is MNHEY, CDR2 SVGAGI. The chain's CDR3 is CASSWRTGAYEQYF. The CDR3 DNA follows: TGTGCCAGCAGTTGGCGGACAGGGGCTTACGAGCAGTACTTC.

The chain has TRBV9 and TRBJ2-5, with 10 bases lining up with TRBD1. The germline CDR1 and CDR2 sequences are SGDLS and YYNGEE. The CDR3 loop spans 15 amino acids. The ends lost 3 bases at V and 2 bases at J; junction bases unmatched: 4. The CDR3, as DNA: TGTGCCAGCAGCGAGGACAGGGGGAGTCAAGAGACCCAGTACTTC. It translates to CASSEDRGSQETQYF.

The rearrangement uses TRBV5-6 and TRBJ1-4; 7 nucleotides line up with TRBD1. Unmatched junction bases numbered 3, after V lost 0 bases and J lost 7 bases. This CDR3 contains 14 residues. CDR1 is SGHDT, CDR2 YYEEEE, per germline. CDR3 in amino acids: CASSLGQGGEKLFF. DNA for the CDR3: TGTGCCAGCAGCTTGGGACAGGGCGGTGAAAAACTGTTTTTT. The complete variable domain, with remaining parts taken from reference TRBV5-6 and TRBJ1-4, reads DAGVTQSPTHLIKTRGQQVTLRCSPKSGHDTVSWYQQALGQGPQFIFQYYEEEERQRGNFPDRFSGHQFPNYSSELNVNALLLGDSALYLCASSLGQGGEKLFFGSGTQLSVL.

CDR3 sequence: CATGGPGGETQYF. In nucleotides, the CDR3 is TGCGCCACCGGGGGCCCGGGGGGAGAGACCCAGTACTTC. The V and J genes are TRBV10-2 and TRBJ2-5; a possible D gene is TRBD2 (7 bases). The CDR3 extends over 13 amino acids. The germline V gene has CDR1 WSHSY and CDR2 SAAADI. Trimming removed 10 bases from V and 4 bases from J, with 16 bases in between.

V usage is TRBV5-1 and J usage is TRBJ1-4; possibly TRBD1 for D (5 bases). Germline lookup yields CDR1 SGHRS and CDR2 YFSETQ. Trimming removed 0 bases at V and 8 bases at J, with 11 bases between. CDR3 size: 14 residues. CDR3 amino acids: CASSLVGGREKLFF. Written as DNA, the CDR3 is TGCGCCAGCAGCTTGGTCGGGGGACGGGAAAAACTGTTTTTT.

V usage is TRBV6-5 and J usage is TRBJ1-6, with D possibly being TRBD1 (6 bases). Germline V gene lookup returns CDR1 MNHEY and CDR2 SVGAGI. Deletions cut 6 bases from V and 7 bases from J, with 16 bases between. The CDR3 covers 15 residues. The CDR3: CASRTPGAPNSPLHF. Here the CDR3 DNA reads TGTGCCAGCAGGACCCCGGGGGCCCCGAATTCACCCCTCCACTTT.

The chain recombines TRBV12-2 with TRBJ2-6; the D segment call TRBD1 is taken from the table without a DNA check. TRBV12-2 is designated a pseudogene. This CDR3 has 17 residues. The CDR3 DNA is TGTGCAAGTCGCCCCCGGACAGGGCGCTCTGGGGCCAACGTCCTGACTTTC. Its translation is CASRPRTGRSGANVLTF.

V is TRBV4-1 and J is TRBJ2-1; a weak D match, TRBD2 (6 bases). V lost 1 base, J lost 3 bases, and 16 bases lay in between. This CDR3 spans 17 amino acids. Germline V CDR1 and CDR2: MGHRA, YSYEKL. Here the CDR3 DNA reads TGCGCCAGCAGCCAAGTCCCCATAGCGGCAAGCTACAATGAGCAGTTCTTC. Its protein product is CASSQVPIAASYNEQFF.

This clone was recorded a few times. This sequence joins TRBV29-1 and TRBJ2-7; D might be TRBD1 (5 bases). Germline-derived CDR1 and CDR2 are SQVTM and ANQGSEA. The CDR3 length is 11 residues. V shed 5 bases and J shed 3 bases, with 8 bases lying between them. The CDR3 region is CSVQGLYEQYF. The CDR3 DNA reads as TGCAGCGTTCAGGGTCTCTACGAGCAGTACTTC.

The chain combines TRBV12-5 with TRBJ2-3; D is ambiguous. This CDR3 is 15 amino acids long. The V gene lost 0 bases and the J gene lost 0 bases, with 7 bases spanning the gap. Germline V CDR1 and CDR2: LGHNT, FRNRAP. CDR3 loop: CASGLVGPSTDTQYF. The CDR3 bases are TGTGCTAGTGGTTTGGTTGGACCCAGCACAGATACGCAGTATTTT.

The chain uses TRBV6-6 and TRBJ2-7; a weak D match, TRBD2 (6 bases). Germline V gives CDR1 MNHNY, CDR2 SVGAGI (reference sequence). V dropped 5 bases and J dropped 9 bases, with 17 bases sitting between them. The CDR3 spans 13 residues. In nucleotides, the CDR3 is TGTGCCAGCAGTAACCCCCGGGACTTCCGGCAGTACTTC. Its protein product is CASSNPRDFRQYF.

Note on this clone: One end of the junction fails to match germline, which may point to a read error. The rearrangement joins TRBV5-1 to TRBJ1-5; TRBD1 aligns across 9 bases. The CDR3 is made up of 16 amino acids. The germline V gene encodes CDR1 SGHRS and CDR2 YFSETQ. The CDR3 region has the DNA TGCGCCAGCAGTTTGGGACAGGGCCGGGGCAATCAGCCCCAGCATTTT. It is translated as CASSLGQGRGNQPQHF. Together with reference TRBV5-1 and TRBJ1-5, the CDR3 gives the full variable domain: KAGVTQTPRYLIKTRGQQVTLSCSPISGHRSVSWYQQTPGQGLQFLFEYFSETQRNKGNFPGRFSGRQFSNSRSEMNVSTLELGDSALYLCASSLGQGRGNQPQHFGDGTRLSIL.

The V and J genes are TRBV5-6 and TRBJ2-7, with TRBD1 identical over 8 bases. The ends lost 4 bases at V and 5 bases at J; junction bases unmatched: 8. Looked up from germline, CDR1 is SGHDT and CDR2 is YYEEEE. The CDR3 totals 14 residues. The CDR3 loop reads CASSKRTGRNEQYF. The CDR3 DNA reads TGTGCCAGCAGCAAACGGACAGGGAGGAACGAGCAGTACTTC.

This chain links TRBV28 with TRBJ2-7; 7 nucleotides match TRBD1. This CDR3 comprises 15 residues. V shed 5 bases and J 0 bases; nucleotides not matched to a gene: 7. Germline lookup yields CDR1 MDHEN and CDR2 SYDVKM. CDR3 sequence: CASSPRQGFSYEQYF. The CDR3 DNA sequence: TGTGCCAGCAGTCCACGACAGGGCTTCTCCTACGAGCAGTACTTC.

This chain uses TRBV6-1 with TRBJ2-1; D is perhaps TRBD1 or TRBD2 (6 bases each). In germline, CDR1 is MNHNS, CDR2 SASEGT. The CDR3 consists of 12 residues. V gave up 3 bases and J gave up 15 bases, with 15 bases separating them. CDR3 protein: CASSEGRRGVFF. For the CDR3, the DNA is TGTGCCAGCAGTGAGGGACGGAGGGGGGTGTTCTTC.

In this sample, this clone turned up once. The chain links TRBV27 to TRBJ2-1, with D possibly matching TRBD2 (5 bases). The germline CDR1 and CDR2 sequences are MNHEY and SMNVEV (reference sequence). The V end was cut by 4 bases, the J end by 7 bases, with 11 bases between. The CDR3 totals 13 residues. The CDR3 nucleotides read TGTGCCAGCAGTTCCTTAAGGGAGAATGAGCAGTTCTTC. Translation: CASSSLRENEQFF.

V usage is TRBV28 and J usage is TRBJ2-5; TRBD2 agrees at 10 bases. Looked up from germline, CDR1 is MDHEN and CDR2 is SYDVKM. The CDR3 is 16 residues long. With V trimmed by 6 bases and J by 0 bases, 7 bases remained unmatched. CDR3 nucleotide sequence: TGTGCCAGCAGACCTAGCGGGGGATTTTACCAAGAGACCCAGTACTTC. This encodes CASRPSGGFYQETQYF.

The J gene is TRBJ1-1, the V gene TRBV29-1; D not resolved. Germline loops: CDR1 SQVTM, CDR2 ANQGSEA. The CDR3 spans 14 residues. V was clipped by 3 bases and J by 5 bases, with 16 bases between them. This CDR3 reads CSVDVAGVGTEAFF. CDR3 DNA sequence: TGCAGCGTTGATGTGGCTGGGGTGGGGACTGAAGCTTTCTTT.